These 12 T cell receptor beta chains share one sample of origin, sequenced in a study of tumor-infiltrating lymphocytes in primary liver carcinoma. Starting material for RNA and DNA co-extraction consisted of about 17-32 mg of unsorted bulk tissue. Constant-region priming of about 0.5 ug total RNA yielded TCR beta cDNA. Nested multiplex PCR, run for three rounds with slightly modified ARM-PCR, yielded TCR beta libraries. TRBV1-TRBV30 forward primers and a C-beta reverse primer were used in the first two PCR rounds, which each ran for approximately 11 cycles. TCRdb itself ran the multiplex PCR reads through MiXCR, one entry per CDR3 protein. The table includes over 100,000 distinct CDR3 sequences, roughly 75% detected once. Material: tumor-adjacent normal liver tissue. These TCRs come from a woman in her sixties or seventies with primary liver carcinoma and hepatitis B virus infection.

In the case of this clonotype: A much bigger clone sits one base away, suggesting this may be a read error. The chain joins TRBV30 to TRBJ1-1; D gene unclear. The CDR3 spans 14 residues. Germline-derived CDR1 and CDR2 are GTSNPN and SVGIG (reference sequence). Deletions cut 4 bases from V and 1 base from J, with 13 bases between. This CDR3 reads CAWTQSAGNTEAFF. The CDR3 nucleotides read TGTGCCTGGACCCAATCGGCGGGGAACACTGAAGCTTTCTTT.

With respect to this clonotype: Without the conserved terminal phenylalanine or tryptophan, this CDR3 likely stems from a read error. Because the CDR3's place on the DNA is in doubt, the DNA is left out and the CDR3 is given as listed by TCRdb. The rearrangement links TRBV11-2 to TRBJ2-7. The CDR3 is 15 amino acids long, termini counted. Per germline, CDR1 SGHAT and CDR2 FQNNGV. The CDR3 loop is CASSFNRGTSYEPYL.

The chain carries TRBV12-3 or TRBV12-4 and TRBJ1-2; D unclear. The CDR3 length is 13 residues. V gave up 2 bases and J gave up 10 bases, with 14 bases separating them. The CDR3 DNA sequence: TGTGCCAGCAGTTTAAGGACTGTGTTAGACTACACCTTC. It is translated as CASSLRTVLDYTF.

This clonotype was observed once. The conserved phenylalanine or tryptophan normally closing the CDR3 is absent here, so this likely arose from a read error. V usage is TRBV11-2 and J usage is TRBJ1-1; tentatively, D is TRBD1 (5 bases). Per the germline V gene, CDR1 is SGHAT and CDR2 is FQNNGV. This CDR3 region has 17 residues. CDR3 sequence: CVGSSRPTRGANTEAFI. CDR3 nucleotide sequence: TGTGTCGGCAGCTCCCGACCGACGCGAGGGGCGAACACTGAAGCTTTCATT.

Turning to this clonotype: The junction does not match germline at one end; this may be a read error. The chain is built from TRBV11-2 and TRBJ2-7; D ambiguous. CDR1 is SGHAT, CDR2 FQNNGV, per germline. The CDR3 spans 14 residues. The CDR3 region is CAISPPARWYEQYF. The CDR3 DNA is TGTGCCATCAGCCCCCCAGCGCGGTGGTACGAACAGTACTTC.

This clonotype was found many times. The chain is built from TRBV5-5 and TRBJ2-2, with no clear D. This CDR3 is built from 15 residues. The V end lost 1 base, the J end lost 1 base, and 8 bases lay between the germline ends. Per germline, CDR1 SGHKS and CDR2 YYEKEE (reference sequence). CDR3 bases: TGTGCCAGCAGCTTGTGGGTAGAGAACACCGGGGAGCTGTTTTTT. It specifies CASSLWVENTGELFF.

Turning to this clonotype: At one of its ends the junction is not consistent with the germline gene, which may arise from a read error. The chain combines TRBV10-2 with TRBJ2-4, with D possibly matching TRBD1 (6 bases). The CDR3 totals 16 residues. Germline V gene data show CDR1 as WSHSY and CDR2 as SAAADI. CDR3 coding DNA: TGCGCCACCTCAGGGGTAGGGCCTTTAGCCAAAAACATTCAGTATTTC. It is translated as CATSGVGPLAKNIQYF.

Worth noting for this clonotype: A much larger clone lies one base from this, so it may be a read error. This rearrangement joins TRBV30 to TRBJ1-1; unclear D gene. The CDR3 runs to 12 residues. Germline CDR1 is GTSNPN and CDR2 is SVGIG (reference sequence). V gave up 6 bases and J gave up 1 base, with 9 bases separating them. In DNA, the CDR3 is TGTGCCTGCAGTATAGGGAACACTGAAGCTTTCTTT. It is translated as CACSIGNTEAFF.

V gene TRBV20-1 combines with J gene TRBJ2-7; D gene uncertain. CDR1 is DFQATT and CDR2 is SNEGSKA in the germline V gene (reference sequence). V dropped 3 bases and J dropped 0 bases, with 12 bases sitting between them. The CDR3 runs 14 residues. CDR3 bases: TGCAGTGCTAGTGGCAGGCAAAGCTCCTACGAGCAGTACTTC. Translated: CSASGRQSSYEQYF.

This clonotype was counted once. This chain's CDR3 is CSAFKIGTSGPTDTQYF. Written as DNA, the CDR3 is TGCAGTGCTTTTAAGATCGGGACTAGCGGACCGACAGATACGCAGTATTTT. The rearrangement uses TRBV20-1 and TRBJ2-3, with 11 bases that match TRBD2. Trimming cost V 5 bases and J 3 bases; bases outside gene matches: 13. CDR1 and CDR2 (germline): DFQATT, SNEGSKA (reference sequence). The length of the CDR3 is 17 residues.

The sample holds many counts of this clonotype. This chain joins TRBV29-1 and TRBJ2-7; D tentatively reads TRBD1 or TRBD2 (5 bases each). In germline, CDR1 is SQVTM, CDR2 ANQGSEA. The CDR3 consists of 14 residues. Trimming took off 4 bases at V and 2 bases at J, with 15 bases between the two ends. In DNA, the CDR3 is TGCAGCGTTGCCCCCGGGACGACAACCTACGAGCAGTACTTC. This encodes CSVAPGTTTYEQYF.

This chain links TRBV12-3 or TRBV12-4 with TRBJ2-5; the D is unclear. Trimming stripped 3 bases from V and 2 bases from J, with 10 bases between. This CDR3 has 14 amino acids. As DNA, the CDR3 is TGTGCCAGCAGTTTGAATATGGGGCAAGAGACCCAGTACTTC. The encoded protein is CASSLNMGQETQYF.